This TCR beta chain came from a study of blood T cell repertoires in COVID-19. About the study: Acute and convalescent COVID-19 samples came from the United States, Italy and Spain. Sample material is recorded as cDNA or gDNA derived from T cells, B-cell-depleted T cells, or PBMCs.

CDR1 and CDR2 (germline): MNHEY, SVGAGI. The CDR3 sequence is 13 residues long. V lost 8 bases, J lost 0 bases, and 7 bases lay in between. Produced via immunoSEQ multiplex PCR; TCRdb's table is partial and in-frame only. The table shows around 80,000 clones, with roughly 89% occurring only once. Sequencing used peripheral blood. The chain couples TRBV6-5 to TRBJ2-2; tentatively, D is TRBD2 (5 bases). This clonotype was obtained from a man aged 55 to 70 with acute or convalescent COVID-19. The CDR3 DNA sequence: TGTGCCAGCCGGACTTCGAACACCGGGGAGCTGTTTTTT. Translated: CASRTSNTGELFF.